This TCR beta chain derives from a study of T-cell memory formation after mild COVID-19. Study overall: TCR clusters mostly belonged to single donors. Whole-study findings and limits: Largely, contracting CD4+ clones fell within CM and EM, and contracting CD8+ clones within EMRA. Pre-infection memory carried some responding clones, suggesting that cross-reactive memory joined.

5'RACE with constant-segment primers built TCRalpha and TCRbeta cDNA libraries with UMIs. TCRdb reanalysed the 5' RACE reads using MiXCR and keeps one entry per CDR3 protein. Among 50,000 or so distinct CDR3 sequences, 12% were seen once, and the ten largest hold about 25%. With regard to this clonotype: Antigen unknown.

CDR1 is MNHEY and CDR2 is SVGEGT in the germline V gene. The CDR3 loop spans 15 amino acids. The V gene lost 5 bases and the J gene lost 5 bases, with 19 bases spanning the gap. This clonotype was sampled from a man between 18 and 35 years old who had mild COVID-19 (a few samples of this study predate the infection). Cell type and time point are not known. V gene TRBV6-2 or TRBV6-3 combines with J gene TRBJ2-7; tentative D call: TRBD1 (6 bases). Input material: PBMCs or a T cell subset sorted from them (not recorded which). The CDR3: CASSNRGGPEDEQYV. Written as DNA, the CDR3 is TGTGCCAGCAGTAACCGAGGGGGTCCGGAAGACGAGCAGTACGTC.